This T cell receptor (beta chain) emerged from a study of blood T cell repertoires in COVID-19. On the study more broadly: Samples of COVID-19 (acute and convalescent) were obtained from the United States, Italy and Spain. PBMCs, B-cell-depleted T cells, or T cells provided the cDNA or gDNA that made up the material.

CDR3 size: 17 residues. The ends lost 1 base at V and 3 bases at J; junction bases unmatched: 11. Germline lookup yields CDR1 SGHNT and CDR2 YENEEA. Original analysis: Estimated nucleated cell counts came from reference gene primer amplification. Clones were sequenced by immunoSEQ multiplex PCR, and TCRdb holds only the in-frame ones, with some missing. That table supplies the V and J calls and clone size; D and trimming were determined from the DNA. Among 250,000 or so clones listed, 70% to 90% were seen once. The clonotype comes from a man aged 80 or over with acute or convalescent COVID-19. The sequencing sample was made of peripheral blood. The chain employs TRBV11-3 and TRBJ1-2; TRBD1 agrees at 7 bases. The CDR3 region is CASSLVGKSGGDYGYTF. DNA for the CDR3: TGTGCCAGCAGCTTAGTTGGCAAATCAGGGGGTGACTATGGCTACACCTTC. The variable domain in full, with the rest retrieved from reference TRBV11-3 and TRBJ1-2, is EAGVVQSPRYKIIEKKQPVAFWCNPISGHNTLYWYLQNLGQGPELLIRYENEEAVDDSQLPKDRFSAERLKGVDSTLKIQPAELGDSAVYLCASSLVGKSGGDYGYTFGSGTRLTVV.